This paragraph reports one T cell receptor (beta chain). This clonotype was seen repeatedly, ten times or more. It has no known antigen specificity. Within one base of it there is no much larger clone, and no base qualities were kept. This record comes from a study of regulatory T cells in long-lasting Graves disease (dated by TCRdb to 2020 to 2022). Background on the whole study: Antithyroid drugs had been taken for less than 3 months by newly diagnosed Graves' disease patients. This study used TCR sequencing and RNA sequencing of peripheral blood to compare persistent Graves' disease patients against newly diagnosed Graves' disease patients. The study took place in China and was registered as a clinical trial. A total of roughly 35 samples underwent TCR sequencing: roughly 13 from persistent and some 20 from newly diagnosed Graves' disease patients.

The germline V gene (reference sequence) specifies LGHDT as CDR1 and YNNKEL as CDR2. CDR3 length: 17 amino acids, cysteine to phenylalanine. Only CDR3 DNA is held: 51 bases, read in frame from base 1. Relative to germline, V is 4 bases shorter and J is 4 bases shorter, with 19 bases between their ends. Explained via the paper, the time point label denotes: newly diagnosed GD, antithyroid drugs for less than 3 months. For both TCR sequencing and RNA sequencing, RNA was extracted from PBMCs using TRIzol. Graves' disease was diagnosed according to American Thyroid Association guidelines. Patients were recruited from an endocrinology department in Xi'an, China. Each patient gave 7 to 9.5 milliliters of peripheral blood, collected in an EDTA anticoagulant tube. Ficoll Paque Plus density gradient separation was used to isolate PBMCs, and no further T cell sorting was performed. An Agilent 2100 Bioanalyzer and agarose gel were used to check RNA quality, while a NanoDrop 2000 measured RNA concentration.

The investigation overall reported the following: Lower TCR Shannon entropy and fewer highly expanded clones were observed in persistent Graves' disease patients than in newly diagnosed patients, which suggested clonal expansion. Preferential use of TRBV28, TRBJ1-2 and TRBJ2-5 was observed in persistent disease, whereas TRBV20-1 and TRBJ2-1 were favored in newly diagnosed disease. The small sample size was acknowledged by the authors as a limitation that may reduce accuracy. The study examined only peripheral blood because the primary lesion, thyroid tissue, could not be accessed. A larger number of public clonotypes was shared among persistent patients (fewer than 3,000) than among newly diagnosed patients (around 970). Sequencing and analysis were limited to the TCR beta chain.

The library was generated by multiplex PCR. Instrument on record: Illumina HiSeq 4000. TCR beta libraries were built with iRepertoire HTBI primers and Arm-PCR amplification of CDR3 regions. Before sequencing, the PCR products went through gel purification. Per the authors' processing: Gene usage analysis of CDR3 amino acid clonotypes relied on the roughly 60 TRBV and 14 TRBJ segments identified across samples. Filtered high-quality paired reads were merged into contigs using COPE and FqMerger. BLAST was used to align contigs to IMGT TRBV, TRBD and TRBJ reference genes, and CDR3 was defined according to IMGT. Any clonotype with a frequency above 0.1% was classified as a highly expanded clone. Repertoire diversity was measured by Shannon entropy, and V-J evenness by the Gini coefficient. Clonotypes shared by more than one individual were considered public. The public reads were reprocessed in TCRdb via fastp at Q25 and MiXCR, keeping in-frame beta chains. Here each entry gathers all rows of one CDR3 protein and keeps the most common genes and DNA. TCRdb, not the authors, supplied the V and J calls. A total of 400,000 to 500,000 distinct CDR3 sequences appear in this sample, more than 13% of them only once. The ten largest clones take up roughly 17% of the sample.

These data also formed part of another study, on T cells in Graves' hyperthyroidism and ophthalmopathy. The second study, in turn, reports: A patient counted as having stable Graves' hyperthyroidism if no progression to ophthalmopathy occurred over 18 months of follow-up. Hyperthyroidism patients were newly diagnosed, with disease duration under 2 months, and aged 18 to 65 years. Exclusion was applied to patients with uncontrolled infections, other autoimmune diseases, pregnancy or lactation. Clinical symptoms, serum thyroxine and TRAb, thyroid ultrasound, and orbital computed tomography formed the basis for the diagnoses. The first round of RT-PCR for the TCR CDR3 was performed with the HTBI primer set and the Qiagen OneStep RT-PCR kit. Most expanded thyroid clonotypes (frequency above 0.001) were also detected in blood, a finding suggesting that blood repertoires may reflect thyroid immune responses. A model built on a 13 V-J signature distinguished ophthalmopathy from stable hyperthyroidism, reaching about 88% sensitivity and 81.08% specificity in cross-validation and 80%/75% in testing. In validation, the model predicted progression to ophthalmopathy with over 60% sensitivity and 72% to 75% specificity, a median of 6.5 months before onset. To identify TCR V-J signatures that set the groups apart, the researchers used a discovery cohort of 95 to 100 patients, made up of approximately 43 with Graves' ophthalmopathy and some 60 with stable Graves' hyperthyroidism. An independent validation cohort of under 20 hyperthyroidism patients and 15 or so patients who later progressed to ophthalmopathy tested prospective prediction of ophthalmopathy. For training and testing, the approximately 92 patients in the discovery cohort were randomly divided in a 7:3 ratio. In addition, the study compared T-cell repertoires in thyroid tissue and in blood from several Graves' hyperthyroidism patients. Once sampling was done, hyperthyroidism patients were given methimazole at a starting dose of 30 mg daily, whereas ophthalmopathy patients were given high-dose intravenous methylprednisolone. The libraries were constructed in a second round of multiplex PCR and then size-selected and purified. The libraries were sequenced on an Illumina HiSeq2000 using paired-end 100 bp reads. SOAPnuke was used to process the raw data, with reads discarded if the reads contained adapters or uncalled bases, had a mean Phred below 15, or lacked an exact constant-primer or identifier match. High-quality paired reads were merged using COPE v1.2.5, and each unique nucleotide sequence was defined as a clonotype. Clonotypes were aligned to IMGT TRBV, TRBD and TRBJ reference segments using MiTCR v1.1. Only V-J combinations with frequency above 0.0001, covering approximately 99% of repertoires, were analysed. A TCS score was defined as the ratio of F50 (clonal expansion) to E x V (chaos), with BLOSUM62-based TCRdist applied between CDR3 peptides within each V-J. Welch's t-statistics and random forest reduced 500 to 650 V-J features to around 14, which were used in a naive Bayes classifier (R e1071). Sample size was not statistically predetermined, and investigators were not blinded to group allocation. According to the paper, TCR Vbeta CDR3 sequencing was carried out on about 140 peripheral blood samples, which came from 40 to 45 ophthalmopathy, about 75 hyperthyroidism and roughly 17 progressor patients.

Sequenced material: peripheral blood mononuclear cells (PBMCs), taken at new diagnosis, from a patient treated with antithyroid drugs. The clonotype comes from a woman in her 30s with Graves disease. Donor details come from another sample of the same person, matched by shared clones. Recombination connected TRBV3-1 to TRBJ2-2; a tentative D call is TRBD2 (6 bases match). CDR3 protein: CASSPQKRAYFTGELFF. The bases are TGTGCCAGCAGCCCCCAAAAGCGGGCCTACTTCACCGGGGAGCTGTTTTTT.